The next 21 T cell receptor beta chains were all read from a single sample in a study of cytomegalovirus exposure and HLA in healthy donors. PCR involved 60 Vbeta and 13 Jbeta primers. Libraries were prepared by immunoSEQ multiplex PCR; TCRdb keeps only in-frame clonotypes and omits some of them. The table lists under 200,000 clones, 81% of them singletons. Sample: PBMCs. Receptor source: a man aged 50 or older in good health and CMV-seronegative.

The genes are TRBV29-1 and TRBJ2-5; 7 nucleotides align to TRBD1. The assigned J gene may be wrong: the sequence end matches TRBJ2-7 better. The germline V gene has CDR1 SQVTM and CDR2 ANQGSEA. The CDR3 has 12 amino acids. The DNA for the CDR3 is TGCAGCGTCGGACAGGTCAATGGCGAGCAGTACTTC. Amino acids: CSVGQVNGEQYF.

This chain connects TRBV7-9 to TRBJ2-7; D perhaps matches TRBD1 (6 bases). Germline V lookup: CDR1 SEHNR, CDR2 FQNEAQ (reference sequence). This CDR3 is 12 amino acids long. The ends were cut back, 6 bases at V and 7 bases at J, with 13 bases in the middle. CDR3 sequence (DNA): TGTGCCAGCAGTTCTCTAGGACAGGAGCAGTACTTC. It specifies CASSSLGQEQYF.

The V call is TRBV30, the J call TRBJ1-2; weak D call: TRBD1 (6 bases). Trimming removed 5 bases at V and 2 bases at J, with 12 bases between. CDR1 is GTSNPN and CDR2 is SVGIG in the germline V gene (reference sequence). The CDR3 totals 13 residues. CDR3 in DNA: TGTGCCTGGCAGACAGGACACAACTATGGCTACACCTTC. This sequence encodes CAWQTGHNYGYTF.

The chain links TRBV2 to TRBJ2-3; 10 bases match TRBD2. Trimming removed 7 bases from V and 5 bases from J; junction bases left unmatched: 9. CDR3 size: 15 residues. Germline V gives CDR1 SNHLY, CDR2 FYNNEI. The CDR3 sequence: CASKERLAGVDTQYF. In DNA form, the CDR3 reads TGTGCCAGCAAAGAGCGGCTAGCGGGGGTAGATACGCAGTATTTT.

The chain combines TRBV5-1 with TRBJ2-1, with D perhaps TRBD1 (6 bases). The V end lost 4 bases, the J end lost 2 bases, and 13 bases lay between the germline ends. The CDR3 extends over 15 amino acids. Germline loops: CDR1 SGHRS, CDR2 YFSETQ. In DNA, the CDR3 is TGCGCCAGCAGCCCCTCCAGGGGTACCTACAATGAGCAGTTCTTC. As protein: CASSPSRGTYNEQFF.

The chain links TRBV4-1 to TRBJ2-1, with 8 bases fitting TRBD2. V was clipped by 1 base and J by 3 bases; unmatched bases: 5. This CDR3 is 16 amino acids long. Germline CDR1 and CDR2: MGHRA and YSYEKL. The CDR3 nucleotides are TGCGCCAGCAGCCAAGCAGATAGCGGGGTCTACAATGAGCAGTTCTTC. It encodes CASSQADSGVYNEQFF.

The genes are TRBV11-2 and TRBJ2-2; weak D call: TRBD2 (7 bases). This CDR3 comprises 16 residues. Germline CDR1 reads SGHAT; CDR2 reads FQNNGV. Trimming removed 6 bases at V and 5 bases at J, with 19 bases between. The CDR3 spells CASRFQGRGGTGELFF. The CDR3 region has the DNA TGTGCCAGCAGGTTCCAGGGCAGGGGAGGGACCGGGGAGCTGTTTTTT.

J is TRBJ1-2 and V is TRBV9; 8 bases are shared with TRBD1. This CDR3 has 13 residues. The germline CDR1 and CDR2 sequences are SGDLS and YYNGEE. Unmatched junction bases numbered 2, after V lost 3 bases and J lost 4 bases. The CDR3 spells CASSGGQGYGYTF. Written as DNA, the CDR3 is TGTGCCAGCAGCGGAGGACAGGGCTATGGCTACACCTTC.

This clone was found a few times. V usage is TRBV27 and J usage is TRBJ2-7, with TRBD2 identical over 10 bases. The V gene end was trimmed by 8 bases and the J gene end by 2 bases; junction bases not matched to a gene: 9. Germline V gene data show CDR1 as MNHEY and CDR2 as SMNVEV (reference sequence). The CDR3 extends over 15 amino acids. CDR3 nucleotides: TGTGCCAGCCAAACAAGCGGGGGGGCGACCTACGAGCAGTACTTC. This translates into CASQTSGGATYEQYF.

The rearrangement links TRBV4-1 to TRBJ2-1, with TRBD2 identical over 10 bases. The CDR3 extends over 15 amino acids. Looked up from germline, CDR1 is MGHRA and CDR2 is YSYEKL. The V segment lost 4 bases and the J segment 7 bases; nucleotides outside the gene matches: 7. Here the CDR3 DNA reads TGCGCCAGCAGCCCAGCGGGGGGGCTGGTAAATGAGCAGTTCTTC. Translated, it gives CASSPAGGLVNEQFF.

The CDR3 nucleotides read TGTGCCAGCAGCTTGTGGGGATTAACAGGGGCTGGGGCCAACGTCCTGACTTTC. As protein: CASSLWGLTGAGANVLTF. This chain links TRBV5-6 with TRBJ2-6; 7 nucleotides agree with TRBD1. The V and J ends lost 1 base and 2 bases, in that order; junction bases with no gene match: 9. The germline CDR1 and CDR2 sequences are SGHDT and YYEEEE. The CDR3 loop spans 18 amino acids.

The CDR3 DNA sequence: TGTGCCACCAGCAGAGTGGCAGGGGGGACGCAGTACTTC. It translates to CATSRVAGGTQYF. This sequence joins TRBV15 and TRBJ2-5; a possible D gene is TRBD1 (7 bases). The CDR3 runs 13 residues. Germline V gene data show CDR1 as LNHNV and CDR2 as YYDKDF (reference sequence). V gave up 1 base and J gave up 11 bases, with 14 bases separating them.

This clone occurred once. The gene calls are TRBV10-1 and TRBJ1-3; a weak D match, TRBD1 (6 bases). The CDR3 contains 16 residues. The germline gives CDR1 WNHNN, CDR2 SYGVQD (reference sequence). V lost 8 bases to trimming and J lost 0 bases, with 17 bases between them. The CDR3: CASLPRDTSSGNTIYF. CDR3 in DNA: TGCGCCAGCCTCCCTCGGGACACCAGCTCTGGAAACACCATATATTTT.

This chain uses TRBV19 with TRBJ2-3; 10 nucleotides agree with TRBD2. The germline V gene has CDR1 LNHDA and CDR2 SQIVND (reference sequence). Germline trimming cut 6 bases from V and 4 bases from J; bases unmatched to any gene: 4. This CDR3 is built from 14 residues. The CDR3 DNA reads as TGTGCCAGTAGGCTTAGCGGGGGGTCAGATACGCAGTATTTT. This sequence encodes CASRLSGGSDTQYF. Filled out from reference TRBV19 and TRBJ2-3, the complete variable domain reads DGGITQSPKYLFRKEGQNVTLSCEQNLNHDAMYWYRQDPGQGLRLIYYSQIVNDFQKGDIAEGYSVSREKKESFPLTVTSAQKNPTAFYLCASRLSGGSDTQYFGPGTRLTVL.

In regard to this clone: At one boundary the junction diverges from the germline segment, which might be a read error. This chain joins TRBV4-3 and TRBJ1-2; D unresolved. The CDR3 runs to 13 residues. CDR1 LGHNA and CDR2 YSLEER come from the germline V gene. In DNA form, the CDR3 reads TGCGCCAGCAGCCAAGAACCTAGGTCCCAGACCCTCTTC. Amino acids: CASSQEPRSQTLF.

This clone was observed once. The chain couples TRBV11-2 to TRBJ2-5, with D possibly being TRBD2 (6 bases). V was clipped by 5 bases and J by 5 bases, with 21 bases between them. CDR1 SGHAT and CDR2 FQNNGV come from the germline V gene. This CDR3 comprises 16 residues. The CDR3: CASSPAFWGRNETQYF. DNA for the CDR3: TGTGCCAGCAGCCCGGCTTTCTGGGGGAGGAACGAGACCCAGTACTTC.

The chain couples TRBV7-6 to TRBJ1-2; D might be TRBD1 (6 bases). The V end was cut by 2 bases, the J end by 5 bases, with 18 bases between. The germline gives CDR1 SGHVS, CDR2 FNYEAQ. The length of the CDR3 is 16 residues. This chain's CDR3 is CASSLIIGGPRYGYTF. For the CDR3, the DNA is TGTGCCAGCAGCTTAATTATAGGGGGACCCCGATATGGCTACACCTTC.

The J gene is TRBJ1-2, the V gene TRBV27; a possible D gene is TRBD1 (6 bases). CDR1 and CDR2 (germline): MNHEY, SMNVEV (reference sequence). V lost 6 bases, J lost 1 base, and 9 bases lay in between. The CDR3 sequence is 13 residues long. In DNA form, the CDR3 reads TGTGCCAGCAGCTTCAGGGGTAACTATGGCTACACCTTC. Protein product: CASSFRGNYGYTF.

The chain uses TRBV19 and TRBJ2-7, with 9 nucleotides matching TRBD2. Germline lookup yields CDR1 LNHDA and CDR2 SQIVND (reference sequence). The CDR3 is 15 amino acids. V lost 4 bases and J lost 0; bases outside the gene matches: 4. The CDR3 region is CASSKAGGSSYEQYF. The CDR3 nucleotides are TGTGCCAGTAGTAAAGCGGGGGGTAGCTCCTACGAGCAGTACTTC.

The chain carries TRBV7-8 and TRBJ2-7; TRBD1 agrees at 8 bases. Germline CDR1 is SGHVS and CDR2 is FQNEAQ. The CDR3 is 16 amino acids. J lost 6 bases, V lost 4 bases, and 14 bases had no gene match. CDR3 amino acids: CASSSRQIGTGSEQYF. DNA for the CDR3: TGTGCCAGCAGCTCTAGACAAATTGGGACAGGCAGCGAGCAGTACTTC.

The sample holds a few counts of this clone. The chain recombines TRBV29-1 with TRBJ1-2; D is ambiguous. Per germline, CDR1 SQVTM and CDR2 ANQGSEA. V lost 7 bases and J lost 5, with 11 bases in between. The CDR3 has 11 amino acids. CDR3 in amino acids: CSGTTVYGYTF. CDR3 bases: TGCAGCGGGACTACGGTGTATGGCTACACCTTC.